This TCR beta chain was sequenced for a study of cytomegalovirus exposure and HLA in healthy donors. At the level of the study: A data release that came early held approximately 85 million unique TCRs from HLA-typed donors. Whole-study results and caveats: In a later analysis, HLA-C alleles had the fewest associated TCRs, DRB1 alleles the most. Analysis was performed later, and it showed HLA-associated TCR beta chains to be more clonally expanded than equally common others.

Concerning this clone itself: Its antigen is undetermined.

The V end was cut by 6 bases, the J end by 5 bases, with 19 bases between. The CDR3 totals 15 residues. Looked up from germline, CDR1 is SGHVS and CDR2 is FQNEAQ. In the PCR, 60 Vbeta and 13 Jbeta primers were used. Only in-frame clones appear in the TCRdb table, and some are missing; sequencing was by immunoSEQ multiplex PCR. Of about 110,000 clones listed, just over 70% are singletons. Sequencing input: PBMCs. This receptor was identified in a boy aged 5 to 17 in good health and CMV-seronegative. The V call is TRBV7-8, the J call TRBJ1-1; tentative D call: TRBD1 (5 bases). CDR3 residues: CASRKTGFGGTEAFF. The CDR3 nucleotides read TGTGCCAGCAGGAAAACTGGGTTCGGGGGAACTGAAGCTTTCTTT.